This T cell receptor beta chain emerged from a study of T-cell reconstitution after alpha-beta-depleted transplantation in children. Trimming left V 0 bases short and J 3 bases short, with 10 bases between. CDR3 size: 14 residues. From germline, CDR1 is SGHRS and CDR2 YFSETQ. This clonotype was picked up a small number of times. Unique molecular identifiers were used to barcode this TCRbeta library. TCRdb re-called the PCR reads through MiXCR, storing one row per CDR3 protein. In the table there are 300,000 or so distinct CDR3 sequences, 9.9% of which are singletons. The sample here was PBMCs from the stem cell graft donor, taken from the stem cell graft. The clonotype originates from a human donor who donated a stem cell graft to a child with SCID. The chain uses TRBV5-1 and TRBJ2-7; D is unresolved. The CDR3 nucleotides are TGCGCCAGCAGCTTGGATTACGAGAACTACGAGCAGTACTTC. Protein: CASSLDYENYEQYF.